The rows below give T cell receptor beta chains drawn from one sample of a study of T-cell memory formation after mild COVID-19. TCRdb itself ran the 5' RACE reads through MiXCR, one entry per CDR3 protein. Of roughly 240,000 distinct CDR3 sequences in the sample, 15% to 20% were seen once. The sequencing input was PBMCs or a T cell subset sorted from them (not recorded which). These TCRs come from a man aged 18-30 years who had mild COVID-19 (a few samples of this study predate the infection). Cell type and time point are not known. The CDR3 runs from the conserved cysteine through the conserved F or W. D genes are given only for firm matches. Rows may omit the clone size; those that give it use once, few, many or a size class.

V gene	clone size	J gene	D gene	CDR3 length	CDR3 protein
TRBV5-6	few	TRBJ1-5	NA	12	CASSLPSGPQHF
TRBV6-5	few	TRBJ1-2	NA	15	CASSTQGALSGGYTF
TRBV6-5	NA	TRBJ1-5	TRBD1	16	CASSRRGTGGNQPQHF
TRBV4-3	few	TRBJ2-3	TRBD1	18	CASSHDRGRSVFTDTQYF
TRBV10-3	NA	TRBJ1-1	NA	14	CAISERPGTRKAFF
TRBV24-1	NA	TRBJ2-3	TRBD2	17	CATSEGSGGRYTDTQYF
TRBV4-1	NA	TRBJ2-7	TRBD2	18	CASSDGTSGGASAYEQYF
TRBV7-9	few	TRBJ2-5	TRBD2	16	CASSSWTSGVRETQYF
TRBV29-1	NA	TRBJ1-1	NA	14	CSVGEISGHTEAFF
TRBV10-3	few	TRBJ2-2	NA	14	CAISETRGTGELFF
TRBV10-3	NA	TRBJ1-2	NA	15	CAISEPGRGGLGYTF
TRBV25-1	many	TRBJ2-2	NA	16	CASSDPTGRDTGELFF
TRBV9	few	TRBJ2-1	NA	16	CASSVGVLGAYNEQFF
TRBV7-9	few	TRBJ1-3	NA	14	CASSFAGTGNTIYF
TRBV9	few	TRBJ2-1	NA	14	CASSVEFAHNEQFF
TRBV5-1	NA	TRBJ2-1	NA	13	CASRRPPDNEQFF
TRBV4-1	NA	TRBJ2-7	TRBD2	16	CASSRLLRGGTYEQYF